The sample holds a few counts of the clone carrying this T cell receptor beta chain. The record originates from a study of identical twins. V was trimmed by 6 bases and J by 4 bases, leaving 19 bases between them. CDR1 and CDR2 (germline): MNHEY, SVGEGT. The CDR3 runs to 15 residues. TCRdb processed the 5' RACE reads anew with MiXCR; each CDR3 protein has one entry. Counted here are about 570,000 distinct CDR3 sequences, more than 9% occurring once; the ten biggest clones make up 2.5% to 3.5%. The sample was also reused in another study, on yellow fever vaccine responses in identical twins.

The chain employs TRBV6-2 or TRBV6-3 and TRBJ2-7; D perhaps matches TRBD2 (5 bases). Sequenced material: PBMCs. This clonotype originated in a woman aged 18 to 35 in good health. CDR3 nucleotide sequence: TGTGCCAGCAGGCTGGATGAGGGAGTTGTGTACGAGCAGTACTTC. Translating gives CASRLDEGVVYEQYF.